Below are 19 T cell receptor beta chains sequenced from a single sample in a study of T cells in tumors and immune-related adverse events. This table comes from immunoSEQ multiplex PCR, and its TCRdb copy is limited to in-frame clones, with some not included. The sample includes some 2,500 clones, roughly 80% of them seen just once. The source was tumor tissue, collected from a patient treated with anti-PD-1 therapy. These receptors came from a female donor with metastatic renal cell carcinoma.

This chain links TRBV27 with TRBJ2-1; weak D call: TRBD1 (5 bases). Germline CDR1 reads MNHEY; CDR2 reads SMNVEV (reference sequence). Trimming removed 5 bases from V and 12 bases from J, with 14 bases in between. There are 12 residues in the CDR3. The DNA of the CDR3 is TGTGCCAGCAGTCCGCCCCAGGGAAGGCAGTTCTTC. Residues: CASSPPQGRQFF.

J is TRBJ2-1 and V is TRBV11-2, with 8 bases fitting TRBD1. The CDR3 runs 16 residues. J was trimmed by 8 bases and V by 1 base; bases with no gene match: 10. CDR1 and CDR2 from the germline V gene are SGHAT and FQNNGV. CDR3 protein: CASSLAGQVIIYEQFF. The CDR3, as DNA: TGTGCCAGCAGCTTAGCGGGACAGGTAATTATTTATGAGCAGTTCTTC. Using reference TRBV11-2 and TRBJ2-1 for the parts outside the CDR3, the full variable domain is EAGVAQSPRYKIIEKRQSVAFWCNPISGHATLYWYQQILGQGPKLLIQFQNNGVVDDSQLPKDRFSAERLKGVDSTLKIQPAKLEDSAVYLCASSLAGQVIIYEQFFGPGTRLTVL.

The rearrangement joins TRBV4-1 to TRBJ2-3; a weak D match, TRBD2 (7 bases). The V gene lost 3 bases and the J gene lost 1 base, with 14 bases spanning the gap. This CDR3 has 16 residues. Germline CDR1 reads MGHRA; CDR2 reads YSYEKL. Here the CDR3 DNA reads TGCGCCAGCAGCCAGGGAGGGGGGGTCGGCACAGATACGCAGTATTTT. Its translation: CASSQGGGVGTDTQYF.

This sequence joins TRBV7-2 and TRBJ2-1, with unresolved D. Germline V CDR1 and CDR2: SGHTA, FQGNSA. Trimming removed 5 bases from V and 4 bases from J, with 12 bases in between. The CDR3 length is 14 residues. CDR3 region: CASSRPPRYNEQFF. DNA of the CDR3: TGTGCCAGCAGCCGTCCCCCCCGGTACAATGAGCAGTTCTTC.

The CDR3 is CANTGTSVFAGANVLTF. The CDR3 DNA is TGTGCCAACACCGGGACTAGCGTATTTGCCGGGGCCAACGTCCTGACTTTC. V gene TRBV21-1 combines with J gene TRBJ2-6; no DNA check was done on the table's D call, TRBD2. TRBV21-1 is termed a pseudogene. The CDR3 totals 17 residues.

The chain links TRBV11-3 to TRBJ1-2; the D gene is possibly TRBD1 (6 bases). Trimming stripped 4 bases from V and 8 bases from J, with 14 bases between. Germline lookup yields CDR1 SGHNT and CDR2 YENEEA. This CDR3 contains 13 residues. CDR3 coding DNA: TGTGCCAGCAGCTCGACTTCAACAGGGGGCTACACCTTC. This translates into CASSSTSTGGYTF.

The chain has TRBV11-2 and TRBJ1-1; TRBD1 is a possible D gene (6 bases). Germline CDR1 and CDR2: SGHAT and FQNNGV. With 1 base removed from V and 0 bases from J, the gap between germline ends came to 12 bases. The CDR3 is 16 amino acids. CDR3 nucleotide sequence: TGTGCCAGCAGCTTAGGGGGGGCAGCCATGAACACTGAAGCTTTCTTT. The encoded protein is CASSLGGAAMNTEAFF.

CDR3 nucleotides: TGTGCCAGCAGCTTAGGAGCAGGGCCGGGGGAGACCCAGTACTTC. Translation: CASSLGAGPGETQYF. This sequence joins TRBV11-2 and TRBJ2-5, with D tentatively TRBD1 or TRBD2 (5 bases each). CDR1 and CDR2 from the germline V gene are SGHAT and FQNNGV. The V and J ends lost 1 base and 5 bases respectively, with 14 bases between them. The CDR3 length is 15 residues. Based on the CDR3 plus reference TRBV11-2 and TRBJ2-5, the full variable domain is EAGVAQSPRYKIIEKRQSVAFWCNPISGHATLYWYQQILGQGPKLLIQFQNNGVVDDSQLPKDRFSAERLKGVDSTLKIQPAKLEDSAVYLCASSLGAGPGETQYFGPGTRLLVL.

The chain is built from TRBV7-6 and TRBJ2-7; 8 nucleotides agree with TRBD1. V lost 5 bases and J lost 5; bases outside the gene matches: 8. CDR3 length equals 14 residues. Germline-derived CDR1 and CDR2 are SGHVS and FNYEAQ. CDR3 loop: CASSGPGQANEQYF. The DNA of the CDR3 is TGTGCCAGCAGCGGGCCGGGACAGGCTAACGAGCAGTACTTC.

This chain uses TRBV6-1 with TRBJ1-2, with 7 bases identical to TRBD1. The CDR3 consists of 15 residues. The germline V gene encodes CDR1 MNHNS and CDR2 SASEGT. The trim removed 4 bases at V and 7 bases at J, leaving 12 bases unmatched. The CDR3 protein is CASSARDSAVGGYTF. The CDR3 region has the DNA TGTGCCAGCAGTGCCCGGGACAGCGCGGTAGGTGGCTACACCTTC.

Here the CDR3 reads CASSRDPNYGYTF. The CDR3 region has the DNA TGTGCCAGTTCGAGGGACCCTAACTATGGCTACACCTTC. V usage is TRBV19 and J usage is TRBJ1-2, with a tentative D call TRBD1 (5 bases). Trimming shortened V by 8 bases and J by 0 bases, and 10 bases separated the two germline ends. The CDR3 covers 13 residues. Germline assignment: CDR1 LNHDA and CDR2 SQIVND (reference sequence). The full variable domain, rest sourced from reference TRBV19 and TRBJ1-2, is DGGITQSPKYLFRKEGQNVTLSCEQNLNHDAMYWYRQDPGQGLRLIYYSQIVNDFQKGDIAEGYSVSREKKESFPLTVTSAQKNPTAFYLCASSRDPNYGYTFGSGTRLTVV.

The chain employs TRBV11-3 and TRBJ2-3, with 8 bases aligning to TRBD2. Trimming at V came to 1 base and at J to 1 base, leaving 4 bases not matched to a gene. From germline, CDR1 is SGHNT and CDR2 YENEEA. This CDR3 contains 16 residues. In nucleotides, the CDR3 is TGTGCCAGCAGCTTAGGAACTAGCGGTCGCACAGATACGCAGTATTTT. Its protein is CASSLGTSGRTDTQYF.

The chain has TRBV10-1 and TRBJ2-5; 10 nucleotides align to TRBD1. The end of the DNA is better explained by TRBJ2-7, so the J call may be wrong. Germline V gene sequence: CDR1 WNHNN, CDR2 SYGVQD (reference sequence). The CDR3 loop spans 15 amino acids. CDR3 in DNA: TGCGCCAGCAGTGAATCCGGGACAGGGGCGTACGAGCAGTACTTC. Residues: CASSESGTGAYEQYF.

The chain joins TRBV11-3 to TRBJ2-1, with D maybe TRBD1 (6 bases). V was clipped by 2 bases and J by 6 bases, with 11 bases between them. CDR1 and CDR2 (germline): SGHNT, YENEEA. The CDR3 extends over 14 amino acids. The CDR3 nucleotides read TGTGCCAGCAGCTTAACGGCAGGGGTCAATGAGCAGTTCTTC. Residues: CASSLTAGVNEQFF.

This chain links TRBV2 with TRBJ2-5; 8 bases align to TRBD1. The CDR3 totals 15 residues. From germline, CDR1 is SNHLY and CDR2 FYNNEI. J lost 0 bases, V lost 8 bases, and 8 bases had no gene match. This chain's CDR3 is CASSLRGQYQETQYF. For the CDR3, the DNA is TGTGCCAGCTCTCTCAGGGGGCAGTACCAAGAGACCCAGTACTTC.

Details on this clone: This specimen includes other DNA sequences encoding the same CDR3. J is TRBJ1-1 and V is TRBV19; weak D call: TRBD1 (6 bases). Germline V gene data show CDR1 as LNHDA and CDR2 as SQIVND (reference sequence). This CDR3 has 14 amino acids. V lost 6 bases and J 1 base, leaving 12 bases between the germline ends. The CDR3 protein is CASRHREGNTEAFF. The CDR3 nucleotides read TGTGCCAGTAGGCACAGGGAGGGGAACACTGAAGCTTTCTTT.

This rearrangement joins TRBV7-6 to TRBJ2-3; the D gene is possibly TRBD2 (6 bases). Germline V lookup: CDR1 SGHVS, CDR2 FNYEAQ. The CDR3 runs to 15 residues. The V gene lost 5 bases and the J gene lost 5 bases, with 17 bases spanning the gap. Here the CDR3 reads CASSPGGGLRDTQYF. CDR3 nucleotides: TGTGCCAGCAGCCCCGGGGGTGGACTGAGAGATACGCAGTATTTT. Complete variable domain (other parts from reference TRBV7-6 and TRBJ2-3): GAGVSQSPRYKVTKRGQDVALRCDPISGHVSLYWYRQALGQGPEFLTYFNYEAQQDKSGLPNDRFSAERPEGSISTLTIQRTEQRDSAMYRCASSPGGGLRDTQYFGPGTRLTVL.

The rearrangement uses TRBV19 and TRBJ2-2; unclear D gene. Trimming shortened V by 7 bases and J by 4 bases, and 13 bases separated the two germline ends. CDR3 length equals 14 residues. Germline values: CDR1 LNHDA, CDR2 SQIVND (reference sequence). The CDR3 bases are TGTGCCAGTAATGACTGGATGGTCACCGGGGAGCTGTTTTTT. Protein: CASNDWMVTGELFF.

The rearrangement links TRBV10-2 to TRBJ2-7; the D is unclear. The CDR3 spans 12 residues. Germline V gene lookup returns CDR1 WSHSY and CDR2 SAAADI. V was cut by 6 bases and J by 3 bases, with 9 bases left in between. CDR3 bases: TGCGCCAGCAGACGACGAGACTACGAGCAGTACTTC. Its translation is CASRRRDYEQYF.